This TCR beta chain originates from a study of regulatory dendritic cells for organ transplantation. The data were produced by immunoSEQ multiplex PCR, yet TCRdb's version contains in-frame clones alone and is incomplete. The table shows 10,000 to 15,000 clones, with around 92% occurring only once. CFSE-labeled sorted T cells met regulatory or mature dendritic cells for under 6 days. Concerning this clone: What it binds is unknown.

CDR3 length equals 18 residues. The germline CDR1 and CDR2 sequences are KGHSH and LQKENI. V dropped 0 bases and J dropped 2 bases, with 18 bases sitting between them. This TCR came from a human donor in good health. The sequenced sample consisted of naive CD8+ T cells from blood cultured with regulatory dendritic cells. The subset: CD45RA+ naive T cells. V is TRBV18 and J is TRBJ2-3, with no clear D. The CDR3: CASSPPSISRAVTDTQYF. The DNA of the CDR3 is TGTGCCAGCTCACCACCGTCCATTAGTAGGGCAGTCACAGATACGCAGTATTTT.